The 6 T cell receptor beta chains in this list originate from one sample, sequenced in a study of cytomegalovirus exposure and HLA in healthy donors. PCR amplification relied on 60 Vbeta primers (plus 13 Jbeta primers). Assay: immunoSEQ multiplex PCR; the TCRdb copy retains only in-frame clones and omits some. This table has nearly 110,000 clones, under 85% appearing once. The specimen sequenced was PBMCs. These receptors all stem from a male donor in good health and CMV-seronegative.

The chain joins TRBV4-1 to TRBJ2-7, with D possibly TRBD2 on 6 matching bases. This CDR3 region has 15 residues. Germline assignment: CDR1 MGHRA and CDR2 YSYEKL. Trimming stripped 1 base from V and 3 bases from J, with 13 bases between. CDR3 loop: CASSQGGSGGYEQYF. CDR3 bases: TGCGCCAGCAGCCAAGGAGGTAGCGGTGGCTACGAGCAGTACTTC.

The rearrangement uses TRBV19 and TRBJ2-1, with 8 positions matching TRBD2. V dropped 3 bases and J dropped 8; count of bases not matched to a gene: 6. Germline V gives CDR1 LNHDA, CDR2 SQIVND (reference sequence). The length of the CDR3 is 14 residues. CDR3 region: CASSILGLAYEQFF. CDR3 coding DNA: TGTGCCAGTAGTATTCTAGGACTAGCCTATGAGCAGTTCTTC.

The chain joins TRBV5-8 to TRBJ1-2; the match to TRBD1 covers 12 bases. The junction had 11 bases not matched to a gene; V was cut back by 2 bases and J by 6 bases. The CDR3 totals 17 residues. Per the germline V gene, CDR1 is SGHTS and CDR2 is YDEGEE. CDR3 sequence: CASSLGAGTGGLNGYTF. The CDR3 DNA is TGTGCCAGCAGCTTAGGGGCCGGGACAGGGGGCTTGAATGGCTACACCTTC.

The rearrangement links TRBV27 to TRBJ2-3; TRBD1 might be the D (6 bases). The germline V gene encodes CDR1 MNHEY and CDR2 SMNVEV (reference sequence). The CDR3 consists of 14 residues. Trimming removed 5 bases from V and 2 bases from J, with 11 bases in between. The CDR3 protein is CASSEGHPTDTQYF. CDR3 in DNA: TGTGCCAGCAGTGAGGGACATCCCACAGATACGCAGTATTTT.

This rearrangement joins TRBV2 to TRBJ2-7, with D tentatively TRBD2 (5 bases). V was shortened by 3 bases and J by 6 bases, with 9 bases between the two germline ends. This CDR3 has 12 residues. Germline-derived CDR1 and CDR2 are SNHLY and FYNNEI. The CDR3 reads CASSEERFEQYF. CDR3 bases: TGTGCCAGCAGTGAGGAGCGGTTCGAGCAGTACTTC. Looking up the rest from reference TRBV2 and TRBJ2-7 gives the full variable domain: EPEVTQTPSHQVTQMGQEVILRCVPISNHLYFYWYRQILGQKVEFLVSFYNNEISEKSEIFDDQFSVERPDGSNFTLKIRSTKLEDSAMYFCASSEERFEQYFGPGTRLTVT.

The rearrangement joins TRBV6-5 to TRBJ2-7; 9 nucleotides align to TRBD1. CDR3 length: 13 amino acids. V was clipped by 6 bases and J by 7 bases; unmatched bases: 7. Per the germline V gene, CDR1 is MNHEY and CDR2 is SVGAGI. CDR3 DNA: TGTGCCAGCAGCTACCGACAGGGGGATGAGCAGTACTTC. Protein: CASSYRQGDEQYF.